These 19 T cell receptor beta chains share one sample of origin, sequenced in a study of post-analysis software for immune sequencing data. Overall study findings and caveats: Higher frequency in patients than in controls was seen for roughly five TRBV segments, with TRBV5-6, TRBV5-1 and TRBV20-1 among them.

Which antigens these TCRs recognize remains unknown. The library was made from cDNA and included unique molecular identifiers. TCRdb reanalysed the PCR reads using MiXCR and keeps one entry per CDR3 protein. This sample carries 600,000 to 700,000 distinct CDR3 sequences, approximately 60% of them seen once, and the ten largest clones take around 11%. The sequenced sample consisted of blood. These receptors were obtained from a girl aged 2 to 9 with multiple sclerosis.

The chain joins TRBV5-1 to TRBJ2-7, with TRBD1 matching over 8 bases. The germline V gene has CDR1 SGHRS and CDR2 YFSETQ. J gave up 4 bases and V 4 bases, and 10 bases lay outside the gene matches. The CDR3 extends over 15 amino acids. CDR3 sequence reads: CASSARAGGLYEQYF. The CDR3 DNA is TGCGCCAGCAGCGCGAGGGCAGGGGGCTTGTACGAGCAGTACTTC.

This clonotype has only a few counts. V and J are TRBV3-1 and TRBJ1-2, with D perhaps matching TRBD1 (5 bases). Trimming took off 2 bases at V and 5 bases at J, with 12 bases between the two ends. This CDR3 comprises 14 residues. CDR1 LGHDT and CDR2 YNNKEL come from the germline V gene (reference sequence). CDR3 region: CASSQISGWYGYTF. CDR3 nucleotide sequence: TGTGCCAGCAGCCAAATTTCAGGGTGGTATGGCTACACCTTC.

V and J are TRBV20-1 and TRBJ2-1; TRBD2 might be the D (6 bases). V was trimmed by 5 bases and J by 6 bases, leaving 20 bases between them. The CDR3 loop spans 15 amino acids. The germline CDR1 and CDR2 sequences are DFQATT and SNEGSKA (reference sequence). The CDR3: CSAPEGRGDTNEQFF. Here the CDR3 DNA reads TGCAGTGCTCCCGAGGGGCGGGGCGATACCAATGAGCAGTTCTTC.

This clonotype has only one observation. The chain joins TRBV9 to TRBJ1-2; 7 nucleotides agree with TRBD1. CDR1 SGDLS and CDR2 YYNGEE come from the germline V gene. CDR3 size: 16 residues. The V segment lost 4 bases and the J segment 6 bases; nucleotides outside the gene matches: 15. The CDR3 sequence: CASSQQGRFGDDGYTF. The CDR3 DNA reads as TGTGCCAGCAGCCAACAGGGGCGGTTCGGGGACGATGGCTACACCTTC.

Remarks on this clonotype: The junction and the germline gene differ at one end; a read error may be behind it. V and J are TRBV7-7 and TRBJ2-1, with 9 bases aligning to TRBD2. This CDR3 is built from 17 residues. CDR1 and CDR2 (germline): SSHAT, FNYEAQ (reference sequence). In DNA, the CDR3 is TGTGCTAGCAGCTTACATTTAGGGGCGGGAGGGACCAATGAGCAGTTCTTC. Residues: CASSLHLGAGGTNEQFF.

The chain combines TRBV5-1 with TRBJ2-3; D uncertain. The length of the CDR3 is 14 residues. The V gene's germline CDR1 is SGHRS and CDR2 YFSETQ. Deletions cut 4 bases from V and 7 bases from J, with 16 bases between. In DNA form, the CDR3 reads TGCGCCAGCAGCCCAACCTCGGACCTATATACGCAGTATTTT. The encoded protein is CASSPTSDLYTQYF.

This chain uses TRBV20-1 with TRBJ2-1; maybe TRBD1 (6 bases). Near its end, the DNA agrees better with TRBJ2-7, so the J call may be wrong. CDR3 length: 13 residues. Germline V lookup: CDR1 DFQATT, CDR2 SNEGSKA (reference sequence). DNA for the CDR3: TGCAGTGCTTCTGACAGGCTCCTGTACGAGCAGTACTTC. It codes for CSASDRLLYEQYF.

Concerning this clonotype itself: With a much larger clone just one base away, this may be a read error. J is TRBJ2-7 and V is TRBV5-1, with D perhaps matching TRBD2 (6 bases). Germline V lookup: CDR1 SGHRS, CDR2 YFSETQ. This CDR3 contains 16 residues. CDR3 DNA sequence: TGCGCCAGCAGCGGGGCCTCCGGGCTACGGGGGTACGGGCAGTACTTC. As protein: CASSGASGLRGYGQYF.

This rearrangement joins TRBV5-6 to TRBJ2-1; unclear D gene. The DNA end is a closer match to TRBJ2-7, so the J assignment may be wrong. Germline assignment: CDR1 SGHDT and CDR2 YYEEEE. The CDR3 has 13 amino acids. The CDR3 region is CASSFGRRDEQYF. The DNA for the CDR3 is TGTGCCAGCAGCTTCGGGCGACGGGACGAGCAGTACTTC.

The chain links TRBV20-1 to TRBJ2-7, with D perhaps TRBD1 or TRBD2 (5 bases each). Trimming pared 2 bases from V and 0 bases from J, leaving 8 bases between. Per germline, CDR1 DFQATT and CDR2 SNEGSKA (reference sequence). The CDR3 loop spans 13 amino acids. CDR3 region: CSARRGPSYEQYF. The DNA of the CDR3 is TGCAGTGCTAGAAGGGGACCCTCCTACGAGCAGTACTTC.

The chain carries TRBV10-3 and TRBJ2-7; no clear D. The V gene's germline CDR1 is ENHRY and CDR2 SYGVKD. V lost 7 bases and J 0 bases, leaving 10 bases between the germline ends. This CDR3 is 13 amino acids long. CDR3 sequence reads: CAIKEVHSYEQYF. The CDR3 DNA is TGTGCCATCAAAGAGGTACACTCCTACGAGCAGTACTTC.

The V call is TRBV9, the J call TRBJ2-7; D uncertain. The CDR3 totals 12 residues. The V and J ends lost 0 bases and 5 bases respectively, with 6 bases between them. CDR1 SGDLS and CDR2 YYNGEE come from the germline V gene. CDR3 residues: CASSVDSNEQYF. In DNA form, the CDR3 reads TGTGCCAGCAGCGTAGATTCCAACGAGCAGTACTTC. Looking up the rest from reference TRBV9 and TRBJ2-7 gives the full variable domain: DSGVTQTPKHLITATGQRVTLRCSPRSGDLSVYWYQQSLDQGLQFLIQYYNGEERAKGNILERFSAQQFPDLHSELNLSSLELGDSALYFCASSVDSNEQYFGPGTRLTVT.

The rearrangement uses TRBV7-9 and TRBJ2-3; 7 nucleotides align to TRBD2. The V and J ends lost 2 bases and 6 bases, in that order; junction bases with no gene match: 14. Germline CDR1 and CDR2: SEHNR and FQNEAQ (reference sequence). The CDR3 is made up of 17 amino acids. The DNA for the CDR3 is TGTGCCAGCAGCTTAATCCTCCTGGCGGGGGTCACGGATACGCAGTATTTT. This translates into CASSLILLAGVTDTQYF.

The chain has TRBV20-1 and TRBJ2-5, with D maybe TRBD2 (5 bases). The CDR3 is 12 residues long. Trimming cost V 2 bases and J 7 bases, with 11 bases left between them. Germline CDR1 DFQATT, CDR2 SNEGSKA (reference sequence). This CDR3 is CSARMAGPTQYF. In DNA form, the CDR3 reads TGCAGTGCTAGAATGGCGGGCCCGACCCAGTACTTC.

The chain uses TRBV12-3 or TRBV12-4 and TRBJ1-2, with TRBD1 identical over 8 bases. V shed 8 bases, J shed 6 bases, and the junction held 11 bases outside the gene matches. This CDR3 region has 14 residues. CDR3 sequence (DNA): TGTGCCAGCGGCATGGGGACAGGCCGGGATGGCTACACCTTC. Translated: CASGMGTGRDGYTF.

V usage is TRBV10-3 and J usage is TRBJ2-1; D call uncertain. Germline CDR1 ENHRY, CDR2 SYGVKD. Trimming shortened V by 4 bases and J by 8 bases, and 6 bases separated the two germline ends. The CDR3 runs 11 residues. CDR3 residues: CAISVLDEQFF. The CDR3 bases are TGTGCCATCAGTGTCCTAGATGAGCAGTTCTTC.

The chain employs TRBV7-2 and TRBJ2-1, with 7 bases aligning to TRBD2. The trim removed 2 bases at V and 5 bases at J, leaving 6 bases unmatched. Germline V CDR1 and CDR2: SGHTA, FQGNSA. This CDR3 has 15 amino acids. CDR3 sequence reads: CASSLIPGGNNEQFF. In DNA form, the CDR3 reads TGTGCCAGCAGCTTAATTCCGGGGGGAAACAATGAGCAGTTCTTC. The variable domain in full, completed from reference TRBV7-2 and TRBJ2-1, reads GAGVSQSPSNKVTEKGKDVELRCDPISGHTALYWYRQSLGQGLEFLIYFQGNSAPDKSGLPSDRFSAERTGGSVSTLTIQRTQQEDSAVYLCASSLIPGGNNEQFFGPGTRLTVL.

For the CDR3, the DNA is TGTGCCAGCAGCTTAGGATGGGGAGGCGAAGCTTTCTTT. Amino acid sequence: CASSLGWGGEAFF. The chain employs TRBV7-6 and TRBJ1-1; no firm D call. V lost 1 base, J lost 8 bases, and 11 bases lay in between. The CDR3 length is 13 residues. Per the germline V gene, CDR1 is SGHVS and CDR2 is FNYEAQ.

This clonotype was seen a few times. The chain employs TRBV14 and TRBJ1-2; D is undetermined. This CDR3 is built from 16 residues. Between the trimmed V and J ends, which lost 2 bases and 8 bases, there was a span of 21 bases. CDR1 is SGHDN and CDR2 is FVKESK in the germline V gene. Here the CDR3 DNA reads TGTGCCAGCAGCCAATCGAAAGCGGGGAGAGCGGAGGGCTACACCTTC. Its protein product is CASSQSKAGRAEGYTF.